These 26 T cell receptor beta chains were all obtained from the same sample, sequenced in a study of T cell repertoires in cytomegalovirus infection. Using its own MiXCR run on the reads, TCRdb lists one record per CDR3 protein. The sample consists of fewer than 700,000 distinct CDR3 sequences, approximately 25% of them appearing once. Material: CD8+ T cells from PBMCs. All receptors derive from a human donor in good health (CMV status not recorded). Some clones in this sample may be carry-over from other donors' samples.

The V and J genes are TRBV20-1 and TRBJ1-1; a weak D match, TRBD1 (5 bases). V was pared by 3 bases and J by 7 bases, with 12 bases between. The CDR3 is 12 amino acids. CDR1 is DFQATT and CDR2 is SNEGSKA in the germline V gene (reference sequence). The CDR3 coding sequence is TGCAGTGCTAGGTCCGACAGAATTGAAGCTTTCTTT. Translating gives CSARSDRIEAFF.

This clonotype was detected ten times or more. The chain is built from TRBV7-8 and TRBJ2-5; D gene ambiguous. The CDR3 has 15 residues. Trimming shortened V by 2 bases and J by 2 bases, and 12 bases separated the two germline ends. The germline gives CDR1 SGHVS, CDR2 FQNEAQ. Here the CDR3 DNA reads TGTGCCAGCAGCTTAAGGGCGGATTTACAAGAGACCCAGTACTTC. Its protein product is CASSLRADLQETQYF.

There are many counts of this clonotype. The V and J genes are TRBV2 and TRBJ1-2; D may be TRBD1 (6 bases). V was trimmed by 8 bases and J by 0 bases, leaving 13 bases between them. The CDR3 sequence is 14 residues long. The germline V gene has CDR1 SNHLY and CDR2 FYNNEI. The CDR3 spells CASEQGRANYGYTF. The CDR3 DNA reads TGTGCCAGCGAACAGGGAAGAGCTAACTATGGCTACACCTTC.

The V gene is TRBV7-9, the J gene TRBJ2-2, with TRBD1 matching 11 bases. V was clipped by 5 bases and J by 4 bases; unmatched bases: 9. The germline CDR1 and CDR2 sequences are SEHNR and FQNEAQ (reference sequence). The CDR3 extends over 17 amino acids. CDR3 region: CASSRPGTGGSTGELFF. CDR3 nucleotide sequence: TGTGCCAGCAGCCGACCCGGGACAGGGGGTTCCACCGGGGAGCTGTTTTTT.

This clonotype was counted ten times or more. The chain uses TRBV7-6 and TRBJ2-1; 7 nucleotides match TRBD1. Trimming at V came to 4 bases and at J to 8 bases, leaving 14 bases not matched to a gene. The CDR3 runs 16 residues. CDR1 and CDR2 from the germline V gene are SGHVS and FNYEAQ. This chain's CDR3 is CASSYSLRQGGDEQFF. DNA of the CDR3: TGTGCCAGCAGCTATAGTCTGCGACAGGGTGGTGATGAGCAGTTCTTC.

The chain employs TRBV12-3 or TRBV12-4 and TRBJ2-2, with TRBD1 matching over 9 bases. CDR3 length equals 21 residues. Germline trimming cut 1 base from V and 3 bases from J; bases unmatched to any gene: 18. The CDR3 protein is CASSLGLIGDREILDTGELFF. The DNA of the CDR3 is TGTGCCAGCAGTTTAGGGCTAATTGGGGACAGGGAAATTCTGGACACCGGGGAGCTGTTTTTT.

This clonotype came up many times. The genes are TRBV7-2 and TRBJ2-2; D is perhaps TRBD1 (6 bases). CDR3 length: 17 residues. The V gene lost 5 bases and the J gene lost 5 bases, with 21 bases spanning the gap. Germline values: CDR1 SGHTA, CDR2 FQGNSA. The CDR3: CASSGSVGAVRTGELFF. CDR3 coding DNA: TGTGCCAGCAGCGGATCCGTGGGGGCCGTTAGGACCGGGGAGCTGTTTTTT.

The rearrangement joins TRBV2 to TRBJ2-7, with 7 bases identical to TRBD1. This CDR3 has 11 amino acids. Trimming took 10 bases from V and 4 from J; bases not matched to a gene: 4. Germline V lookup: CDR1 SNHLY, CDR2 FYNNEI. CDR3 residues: CATRQGYEQYF. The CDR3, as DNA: TGTGCCACCAGACAGGGTTACGAGCAGTACTTC. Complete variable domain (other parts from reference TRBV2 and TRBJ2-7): EPEVTQTPSHQVTQMGQEVILRCVPISNHLYFYWYRQILGQKVEFLVSFYNNEISEKSEIFDDQFSVERPDGSNFTLKIRSTKLEDSAMYFCATRQGYEQYFGPGTRLTVT.

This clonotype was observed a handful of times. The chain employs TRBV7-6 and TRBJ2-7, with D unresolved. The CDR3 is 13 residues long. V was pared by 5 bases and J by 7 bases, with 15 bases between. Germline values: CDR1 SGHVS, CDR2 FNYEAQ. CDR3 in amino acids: CASSLVGGSEQYF. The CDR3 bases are TGTGCCAGCAGCCTTGTGGGTGGGTCAGAGCAGTACTTC.

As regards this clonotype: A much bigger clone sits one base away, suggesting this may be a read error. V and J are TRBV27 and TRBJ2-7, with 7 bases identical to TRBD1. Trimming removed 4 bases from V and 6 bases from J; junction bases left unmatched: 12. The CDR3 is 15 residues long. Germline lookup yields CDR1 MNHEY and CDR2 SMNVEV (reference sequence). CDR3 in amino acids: CASSSADREFGEQYF. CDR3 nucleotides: TGTGCCAGCAGTTCTGCCGACAGGGAGTTTGGCGAGCAGTACTTC.

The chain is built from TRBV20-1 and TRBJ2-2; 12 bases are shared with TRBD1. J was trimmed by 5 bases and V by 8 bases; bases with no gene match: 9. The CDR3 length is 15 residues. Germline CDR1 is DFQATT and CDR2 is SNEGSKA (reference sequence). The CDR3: CSTYRDRGRTGELFF. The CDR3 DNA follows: TGCAGTACTTACCGGGACAGGGGGCGAACCGGGGAGCTGTTTTTT.

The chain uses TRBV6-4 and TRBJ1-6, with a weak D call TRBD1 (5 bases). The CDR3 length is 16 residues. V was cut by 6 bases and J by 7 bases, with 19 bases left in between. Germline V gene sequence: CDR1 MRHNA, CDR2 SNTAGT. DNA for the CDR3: TGTGCCAGCAGGGAAGGGCCGGGGCAGGCCAATTCACCCCTCCACTTT. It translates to CASREGPGQANSPLHF.

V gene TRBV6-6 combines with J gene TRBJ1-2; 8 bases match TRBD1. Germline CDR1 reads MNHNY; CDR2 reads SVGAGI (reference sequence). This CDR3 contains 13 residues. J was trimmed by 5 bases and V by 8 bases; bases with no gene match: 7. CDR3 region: CASGDRTGYGYTF. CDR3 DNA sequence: TGTGCCAGCGGGGATCGGACAGGGTATGGCTACACCTTC.

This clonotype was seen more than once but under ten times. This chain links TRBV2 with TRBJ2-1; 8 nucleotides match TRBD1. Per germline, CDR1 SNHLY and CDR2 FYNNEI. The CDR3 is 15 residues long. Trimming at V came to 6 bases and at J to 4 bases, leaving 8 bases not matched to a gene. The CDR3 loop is CASSADRGFYNEQFF. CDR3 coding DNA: TGTGCCAGCAGCGCAGACAGGGGCTTTTACAATGAGCAGTTCTTC. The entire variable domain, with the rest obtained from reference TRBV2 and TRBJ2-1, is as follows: EPEVTQTPSHQVTQMGQEVILRCVPISNHLYFYWYRQILGQKVEFLVSFYNNEISEKSEIFDDQFSVERPDGSNFTLKIRSTKLEDSAMYFCASSADRGFYNEQFFGPGTRLTVL.

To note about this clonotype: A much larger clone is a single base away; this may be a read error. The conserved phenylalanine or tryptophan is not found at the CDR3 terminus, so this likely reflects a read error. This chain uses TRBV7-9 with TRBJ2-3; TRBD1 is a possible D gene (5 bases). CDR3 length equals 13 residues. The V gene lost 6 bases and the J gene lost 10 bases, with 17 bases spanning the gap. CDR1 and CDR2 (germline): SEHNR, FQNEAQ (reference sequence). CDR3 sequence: CASSTDSPGAQYI. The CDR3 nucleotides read TGTGCCAGCAGTACAGACAGCCCGGGCGCGCAGTATATT.

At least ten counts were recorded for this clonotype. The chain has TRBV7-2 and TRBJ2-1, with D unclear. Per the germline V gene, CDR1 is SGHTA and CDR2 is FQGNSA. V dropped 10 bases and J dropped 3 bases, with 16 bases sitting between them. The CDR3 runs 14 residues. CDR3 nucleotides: TGTGCCACCGAGTACAACTACAACTACAATGAGCAGTTCTTC. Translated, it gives CATEYNYNYNEQFF.

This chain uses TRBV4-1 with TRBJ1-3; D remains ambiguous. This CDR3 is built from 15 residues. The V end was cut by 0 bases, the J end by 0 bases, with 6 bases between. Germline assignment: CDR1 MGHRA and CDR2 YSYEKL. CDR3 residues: CASSQDYDSGNTIYF. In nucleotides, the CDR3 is TGCGCCAGCAGCCAAGATTACGACTCTGGAAACACCATATATTTT.

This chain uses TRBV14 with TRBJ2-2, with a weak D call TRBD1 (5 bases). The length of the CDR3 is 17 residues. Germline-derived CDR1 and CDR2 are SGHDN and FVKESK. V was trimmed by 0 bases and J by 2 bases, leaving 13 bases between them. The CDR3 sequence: CASSQDRPGRNTGELFF. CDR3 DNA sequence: TGTGCCAGCAGCCAAGATCGGCCAGGGCGCAACACCGGGGAGCTGTTTTTT.

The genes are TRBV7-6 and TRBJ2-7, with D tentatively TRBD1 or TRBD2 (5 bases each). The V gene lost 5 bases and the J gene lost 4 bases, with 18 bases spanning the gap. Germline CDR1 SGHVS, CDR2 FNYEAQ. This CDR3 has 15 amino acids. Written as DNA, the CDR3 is TGTGCCAGCAGCGGACCGGGGACCGAACGATACGAGCAGTACGTC. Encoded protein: CASSGPGTERYEQYV.

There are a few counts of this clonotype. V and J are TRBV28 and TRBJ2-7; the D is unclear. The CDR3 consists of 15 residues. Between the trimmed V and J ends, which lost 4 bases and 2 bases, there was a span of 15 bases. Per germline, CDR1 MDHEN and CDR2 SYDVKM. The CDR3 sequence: CASSSRVGWPYEQYV. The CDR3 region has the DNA TGTGCCAGCAGTTCTCGGGTCGGGTGGCCCTACGAGCAGTACGTC.

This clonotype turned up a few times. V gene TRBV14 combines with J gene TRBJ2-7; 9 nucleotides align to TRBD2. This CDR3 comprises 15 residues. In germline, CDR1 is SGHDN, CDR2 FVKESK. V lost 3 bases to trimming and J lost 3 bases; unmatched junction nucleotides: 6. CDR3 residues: CASSHLAGLIYEQYF. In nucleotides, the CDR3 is TGTGCCAGCAGCCACCTAGCGGGGCTGATCTACGAGCAGTACTTC.

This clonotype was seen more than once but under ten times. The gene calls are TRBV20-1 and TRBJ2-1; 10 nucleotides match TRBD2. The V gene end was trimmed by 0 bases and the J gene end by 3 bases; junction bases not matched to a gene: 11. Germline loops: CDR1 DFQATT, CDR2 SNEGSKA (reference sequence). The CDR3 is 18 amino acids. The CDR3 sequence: CSARDPASGGPGYNEQFF. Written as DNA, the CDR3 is TGCAGTGCTAGAGATCCGGCTAGCGGGGGACCAGGCTACAATGAGCAGTTCTTC.

The CDR3 loop is CASSLYGGATGELFF. The CDR3 region has the DNA TGCGCCAGCAGCCTATATGGCGGGGCCACCGGGGAGCTGTTTTTT. This sequence joins TRBV4-1 and TRBJ2-2; possible D gene TRBD2, 6 bases. Germline CDR1 is MGHRA and CDR2 is YSYEKL. Trimming cost V 4 bases and J 4 bases, with 13 bases left between them. CDR3 size: 15 residues.

The CDR3 loop is CASSPPGTHNYGYTF. The CDR3 DNA is TGTGCCAGCAGTCCCCCCGGGACACACAACTATGGCTACACCTTC. The chain is built from TRBV12-3 or TRBV12-4 and TRBJ1-2; a weak D match, TRBD1 (6 bases). This CDR3 has 15 amino acids. V was trimmed by 5 bases and J by 2 bases, leaving 15 bases between them.

The CDR3 region has the DNA TGTGCTAGTGGTTTCGTAGCTAACTATGGCTACACCTTC. Protein sequence: CASGFVANYGYTF. This chain links TRBV12-5 with TRBJ1-2; D not resolved. The germline V gene encodes CDR1 LGHNT and CDR2 FRNRAP. V was clipped by 3 bases and J by 0 bases, with 5 bases between them. The CDR3 runs to 13 residues.

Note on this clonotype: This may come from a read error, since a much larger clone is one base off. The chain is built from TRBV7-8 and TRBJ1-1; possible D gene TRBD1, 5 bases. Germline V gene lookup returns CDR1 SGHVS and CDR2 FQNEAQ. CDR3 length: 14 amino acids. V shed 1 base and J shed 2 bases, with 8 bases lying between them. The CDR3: CASSLGGDNTEAFF. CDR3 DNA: TGTGCCAGCAGCTTAGGGGGGGATAACACTGAAGCTTTCTTT.